These 3 T cell receptor beta chains share one sample of origin, sequenced in a study of blood T cells in healthy people across ages. PCR was performed a second time for about 7 to 11 cycles using a sample-barcoded 5' primer and a J-beta primer mix. MiXCR, applied by TCRdb to the 5' RACE reads, yields one record per CDR3 protein. The table records around 1,500,000 distinct CDR3 sequences, 40% to 50% of them present only once. Source material: blood. These receptors all stem from a woman aged 18-29 years in good health.

This clonotype was seen a single time. V and J are TRBV20-1 and TRBJ1-5; 7 bases match TRBD1. The germline V gene has CDR1 DFQATT and CDR2 SNEGSKA (reference sequence). The CDR3 contains 14 residues. With 6 bases clipped from V and 0 bases from J, the junction kept 5 bases outside the gene matches. CDR3 residues: CSAPTGTSNQPQHF. CDR3 sequence (DNA): TGCAGTGCCCCGACAGGGACTAGCAATCAGCCCCAGCATTTT.

This chain links TRBV12-5 with TRBJ1-1; TRBD1 agrees at 9 bases. The germline gives CDR1 LGHNT, CDR2 FRNRAP. Trimming at V came to 1 base and at J to 4 bases, leaving 13 bases not matched to a gene. CDR3 length equals 18 residues. The CDR3 DNA reads as TGTGCTAGTGGTTTGGGGGACAAAACAGGGGGCTGGAGCACTGAAGCTTTCTTT. Amino acid sequence: CASGLGDKTGGWSTEAFF.

CDR3 DNA: TGCAGTGTTCAACAGGGGAATCAGCCCCAGCATTTT. As protein: CSVQQGNQPQHF. The chain recombines TRBV20-1 with TRBJ1-5; 7 bases agree with TRBD1. J gave up 4 bases and V 7 bases, and 4 bases lay outside the gene matches. The CDR3 is 12 residues long. Germline V gene data show CDR1 as DFQATT and CDR2 as SNEGSKA (reference sequence).